This TCR beta chain emerged from a study of blood T cell repertoires in COVID-19 (dated by TCRdb to the early 2020s). The study in broad terms: Samples from collaborators originated in the United States, Italy and Spain and spanned both the acute and convalescent phases of COVID-19. The material from the prospective study consisted of cDNA or gDNA derived from T cells, B-cell-depleted T cells, or PBMCs. Subjects who had been exposed to COVID-19, were actively infected with it, or had recovered from it provided the deeply sampled blood TCRbeta repertoires that made up the dataset. The repertoires were made available in a free public database intended to serve as a resource for research on the immune response to SARS-CoV-2. The samples were drawn from the first 160 participants of the ongoing ImmuneRACE study and from under 1,500 subjects provided by 6 global collaborators. A de-identified subject ID, COVID-19 status, age in years and sex were almost always included in the sample metadata. Where available, HLA class I and class II types were taken from metadata supplied by the sample provider and were not determined by assay-based typing.

The investigation overall reported the following: The amount of clinical and demographic metadata varied by source and participant and was provided uncurated.

Whole blood was collected in K2EDTA tubes by collaborating institutions according to the institutions' own protocols. For TCRbeta analysis, collaborators shipped samples in one of three forms: frozen whole blood, isolated PBMCs, or DNA extracted from either of those sample types. From cysteine to phenylalanine, the CDR3 is 16 amino acids long. Just the 48-base CDR3 DNA is kept, in frame starting at base 1. CDR1 and CDR2 are drawn from the germline V gene: ENHRY, SYGVKD. TCRbeta CDR3 regions were amplified from genomic DNA by means of the immunoSEQ Assay, a bias-controlled multiplex PCR. The paper's data handling went like this. The number of nucleated cells in each sample was estimated from the amplification of reference gene primers within the assay. To quantify the absolute abundance of each unique TCRbeta CDR3 rearrangement, sequence reads were collapsed and filtered. For each sample, productive Simpson clonality was calculated by taking the square root of Simpson's diversity index across productive rearrangements. TCRdb's version of the immuneACCESS table is confined to in-frame rearrangements and falls short of the full clone set. An unresolved V gene accounts for under half of the shortfall where checked; the remainder is of unknown origin. V and J calls and clone size are those listed in that table; D and trimming were worked out from the DNA. The sample table holds fewer than 250,000 clones, of which around 85% were seen once. In total, the top ten clones hold 5.5% to 8% of the sample.

About this clone: This clone's antigen is unknown. A junction boundary mismatches the germline segment, possibly from a read error.

Recombination linked TRBV10-3 to TRBJ2-5, and 9 junctional nucleotides match TRBD2. The source of this sequence is a woman aged 55-70 years with active or convalescent COVID-19. The sample was peripheral blood. CDR3 reads: CAISEILRREGETQYF. The DNA sequence reads TGCGCCATCAGTGAAATTTTGCGGCGGGAGGGAGAGACCCAGTACTTC.